This section outlines one TCR delta chain sequence together with its context. This record belongs to a study of gamma-delta T cells after stem cell transplantation. V lost 3 bases and J lost 4; bases outside the gene matches: 8. Germline V lookup: CDR1 GEAIGNYY, CDR2 EKD. The CDR3 consists of 17 residues. TCRdb re-identified clones in the RT-PCR reads via CATT. The table lists fewer than 5,500 delta-chain clones, more than 15% of them singletons, with 4.8% in the top ten. The sequenced sample was gamma-delta T cells. The receptor was isolated from a human donor. It is not recorded whose cells these are; they may come from a transplant donor. V usage is TRDV2 and J usage is TRDJ2; TRDD3 matches 12 bases. CDR3 nucleotide sequence: TGTGCCTGTGACCCCCTTCTGGGGGATACGAAGACAGCACAACTCTTCTTT. Its translation: CACDPLLGDTKTAQLFF.